This TCR beta chain appears in the sequencing data of a study of CD8 T cells in Susac syndrome. With 2 bases removed from V and 2 bases from J, the gap between germline ends came to 13 bases. Germline assignment: CDR1 DFQATT and CDR2 SNEGSKA (reference sequence). CDR3 length equals 14 residues. Note on this clonotype: As yet, its antigen is unknown.

Reverse transcription used about 0.45 to 1 ug RNA and random hexamers. Multiplex PCR with immunoSEQ amplified the TCR beta CDR3 across 54 Vbeta and 13 Jbeta. TCRdb called the immunoSEQ multiplex PCR reads again in MiXCR, with one record for every CDR3 protein. The sample contains about 210,000 distinct CDR3 sequences, 94% of which appear only once. Findings of the study overall: Clonal expansion was absent from the CD4+ T cell repertoires in Susac syndrome.

J is TRBJ2-7 and V is TRBV20-1; D gene ambiguous. This sequence was found in a human donor with Susac syndrome. Sequenced sample: CD4+ T cells from PBMCs. The chain's CDR3 is CSARRDTTPYEQYF. As DNA, the CDR3 is TGCAGTGCTAGACGAGACACCACCCCCTACGAGCAGTACTTC.